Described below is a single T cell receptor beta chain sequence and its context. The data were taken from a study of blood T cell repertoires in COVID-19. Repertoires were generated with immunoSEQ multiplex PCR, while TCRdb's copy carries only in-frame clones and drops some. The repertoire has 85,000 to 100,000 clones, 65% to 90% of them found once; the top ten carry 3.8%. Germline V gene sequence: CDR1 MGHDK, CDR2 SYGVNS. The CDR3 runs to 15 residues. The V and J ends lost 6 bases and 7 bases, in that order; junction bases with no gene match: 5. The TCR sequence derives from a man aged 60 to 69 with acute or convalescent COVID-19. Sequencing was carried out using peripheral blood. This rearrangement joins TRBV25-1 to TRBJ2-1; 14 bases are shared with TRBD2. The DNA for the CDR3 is TGTGCCAGCAGAGAGACTAGCGGGAGGGTTAATGAGCAGTTCTTC. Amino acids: CASRETSGRVNEQFF.